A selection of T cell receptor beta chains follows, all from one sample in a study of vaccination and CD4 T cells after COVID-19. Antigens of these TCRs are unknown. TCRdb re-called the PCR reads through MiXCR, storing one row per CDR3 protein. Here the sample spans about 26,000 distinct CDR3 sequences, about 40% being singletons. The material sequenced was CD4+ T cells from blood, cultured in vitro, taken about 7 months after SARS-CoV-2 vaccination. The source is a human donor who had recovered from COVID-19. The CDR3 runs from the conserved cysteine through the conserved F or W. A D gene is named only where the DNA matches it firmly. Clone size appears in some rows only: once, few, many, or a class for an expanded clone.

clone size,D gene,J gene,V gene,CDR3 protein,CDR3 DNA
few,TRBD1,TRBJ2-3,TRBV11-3,CASSPGQGETQYF,TGTGCCAGCAGCCCCGGACAGGGCGAAACGCAGTATTTT
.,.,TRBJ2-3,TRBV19,CASSIHPTLTDTQYF,TGTGCCAGTAGTATTCATCCGACTCTAACAGATACGCAGTATTTT
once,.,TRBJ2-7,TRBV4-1,CASSPSLAVSSYEQYF,TGCGCCAGCAGCCCGTCCTTAGCGGTAAGCTCCTACGAGCAGTACTTC
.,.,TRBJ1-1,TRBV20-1,CSGGSNTEAFF,TGCAGTGGGGGATCGAACACTGAAGCTTTCTTT
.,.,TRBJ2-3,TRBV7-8,CASSDPGWEQYF,TGTGCCAGCAGCGATCCGGGGTGGGAGCAGTATTTT
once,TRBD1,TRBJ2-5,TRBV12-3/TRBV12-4,CASSRSDRGETQYF,TGTGCCAGCAGTCGCTCGGACAGGGGCGAGACCCAGTACTTC
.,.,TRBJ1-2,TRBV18,CASSPERQNYGYTF,TGTGCCAGCTCACCAGAAAGGCAGAACTATGGCTACACCTTC
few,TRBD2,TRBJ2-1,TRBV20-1,CSVWTSGIYNEQFF,TGCAGTGTTTGGACTAGCGGGATCTACAATGAGCAGTTCTTC
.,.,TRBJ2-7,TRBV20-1,CSAPGGGSLSYEQYF,TGCAGTGCTCCCGGGGGCGGAAGCCTTTCCTACGAGCAGTACTTC
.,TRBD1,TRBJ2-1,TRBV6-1,CASTTTGGVREQFF,TGTGCCAGCACCACGACAGGGGGCGTCCGGGAGCAGTTCTTC
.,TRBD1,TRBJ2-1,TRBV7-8,CASSLVSGTGGDEQFF,TGTGCCAGCAGCTTAGTCAGCGGGACAGGGGGCGATGAGCAGTTCTTC
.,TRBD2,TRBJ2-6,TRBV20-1,CSARGRGRGPGANVLTF,TGCAGTGCTAGGGGTCGCGGGAGGGGACCTGGGGCCAACGTCCTGACTTTC
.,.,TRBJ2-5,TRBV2,CASSEKGGLQETQYF,TGTGCCAGCAGCGAAAAGGGCGGACTACAAGAGACCCAGTACTTC
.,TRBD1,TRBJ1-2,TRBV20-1,CSAWDRGQGGYTF,TGCAGTGCTTGGGACAGGGGGCAGGGTGGCTACACCTTC
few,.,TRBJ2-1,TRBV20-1,CSANTGGSDEQFF,TGCAGTGCCAATACCGGGGGCAGTGATGAGCAGTTCTTC
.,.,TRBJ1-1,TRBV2,CASSGGLRGTEAFF,TGTGCCAGCAGTGGTGGACTGCGGGGCACTGAAGCTTTCTTT
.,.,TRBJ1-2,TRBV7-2,CASSHGVGKNYGYTF,TGTGCCAGCAGCCATGGTGTAGGGAAGAACTATGGCTACACCTTC